The sequence of this T cell receptor beta chain was determined in a study of regulatory T cells in long-lasting Graves disease. As to time point: newly diagnosed GD, antithyroid drugs for less than 3 months. The TCR library was prepared using RNA isolated from PBMCs. The sample holds a few counts of this clonotype. Construction of the TCR beta libraries employed iRepertoire HTBI primers in conjunction with Arm-PCR of CDR3 regions. TCRdb redid the calling of the multiplex PCR reads with MiXCR, one entry per CDR3 protein. The data show some 500,000 distinct CDR3 sequences, around 15% seen once. This sample also appeared in a second study, on T cells in Graves' hyperthyroidism and ophthalmopathy.

The clonotype comes from a woman in her forties or fifties with Graves disease. The starting material was peripheral blood mononuclear cells (PBMCs), obtained at new diagnosis, from a patient treated with antithyroid drugs.

The CDR3 DNA reads as TGTGCCAGCAGCGTTGGGGGGAATGATTTCACAGATACGCAGTATTTT. Translation gives CASSVGGNDFTDTQYF. This rearrangement joins TRBV9 to TRBJ2-3; possible D gene TRBD2, 6 bases. Per the germline V gene, CDR1 is SGDLS and CDR2 is YYNGEE. Trimming took off 2 bases at V and 2 bases at J, with 15 bases between the two ends. This CDR3 spans 16 amino acids. Full variable domain (outside the CDR3, taken from reference TRBV9 and TRBJ2-3): DSGVTQTPKHLITATGQRVTLRCSPRSGDLSVYWYQQSLDQGLQFLIQYYNGEERAKGNILERFSAQQFPDLHSELNLSSLELGDSALYFCASSVGGNDFTDTQYFGPGTRLTVL.